This TCR beta chain was identified in a study of cytomegalovirus exposure and HLA in healthy donors. Across the whole study: An early data release held 80 million or so unique TCRs from HLA-typed donors. Broader study findings: For most TCR sequences rarity was the rule, although some public TCRs occurred in many donors.

This CDR3 region has 11 residues. The germline V gene has CDR1 SGHRS and CDR2 YFSETQ. J gave up 12 bases and V 4 bases, and 5 bases lay outside the gene matches. Comments on this clone: Its target is unknown.

13 Jbeta primers and 60 Vbeta primers were used for the PCR. Method: immunoSEQ multiplex PCR; TCRdb's copy keeps in-frame clones and lacks some. The sample holds 90,000 to 150,000 clones. This chain joins TRBV5-1 and TRBJ2-7, with TRBD1 matching over 9 bases. The sample taken for sequencing was PBMCs. The sequence was collected from a man aged 18 to 30 in good health and CMV-seronegative. The CDR3: CASSLGQGTYF. The CDR3 DNA reads TGCGCCAGCAGCCTGGGACAGGGAACGTACTTC. Full variable domain (rest looked up from reference TRBV5-1 and TRBJ2-7): KAGVTQTPRYLIKTRGQQVTLSCSPISGHRSVSWYQQTPGQGLQFLFEYFSETQRNKGNFPGRFSGRQFSNSRSEMNVSTLELGDSALYLCASSLGQGTYFGPGTRLTVT.